This is a list of T cell receptor beta chains from one sample in a study of OX40 agonist ivuxolimab in advanced cancers. Data came from immunoSEQ multiplex PCR; TCRdb stores just in-frame clones and leaves some out. The sample shows tens of thousands of clones, about nine tenths of them seen only once. The material was CD4+ or CD8+ T cells sorted from blood, obtained in a trial of the OX40 agonist ivuxolimab. These receptors were taken from an adult with an advanced solid tumor such as melanoma, head and neck, liver or kidney cancer. Both conserved end residues are part of each CDR3. A D gene is named only where the DNA matches it firmly. Size is omitted from some rows. Given values are once, few, many or a class for expanded clones.

cdr3_aa cdr3_nt d_call clone_size j_call cdr3_length v_call
CASSLGLLNTEAFF TGTGCCAGCAGCTTAGGACTCTTGAACACTGAAGCTTTCTTT - - TRBJ1-1 14 TRBV7-8
CASTLSGQGYNEQFF TGTGCCAGCACGCTCTCGGGACAGGGCTACAATGAGCAGTTCTTC TRBD1 - TRBJ2-1 15 TRBV6-5
CASSPESGRNYGYTF TGTGCCAGCAGCCCAGAATCAGGGCGCAACTATGGCTACACCTTC - once TRBJ1-2 15 TRBV7-8
CASSLGGSRIYEQYF TGTGCCAGCAGCTTAGGCGGGAGTCGAATCTACGAGCAGTACTTC TRBD2 - TRBJ2-7 15 TRBV7-6
CASSLVRGPQETQYF TGTGCCAGCAGCTTGGTTAGAGGCCCACAAGAGACCCAGTACTTC - - TRBJ2-5 15 TRBV7-2
CASSKGTGSTEAFF TGTGCCAGCAGCAAAGGGACAGGGAGCACTGAAGCTTTCTTT TRBD1 - TRBJ1-1 14 TRBV7-8
CASTQTTSGLNNEQFF TGTGCCAGCACACAGACGACTAGCGGGTTAAACAATGAGCAGTTCTTC TRBD2 - TRBJ2-1 16 TRBV19
CASKPTKSGELFF TGTGCCAGCAAACCAACTAAATCCGGGGAGCTGTTTTTT - - TRBJ2-2 13 TRBV2
CASSLALLTRQETQYF TGTGCCAGCAGCTTGGCCCTCCTAACTAGACAAGAGACCCAGTACTTC - - TRBJ2-5 16 TRBV5-4
CASSEWAGGSYEQYF TGCGCCAGCAGTGAATGGGCAGGGGGATCCTACGAGCAGTACTTC TRBD1 few TRBJ2-7 15 TRBV10-1
CASSASGQGSYNEQFF TGTGCCAGCAGCGCCTCGGGGCAGGGCTCCTACAATGAGCAGTTCTTC - - TRBJ2-1 16 TRBV9
CASSLSGYNEQFF TGTGCCAGTAGTCTCAGCGGGTACAATGAGCAGTTCTTC - - TRBJ2-1 13 TRBV19
CASSIALHTHEQYF TGTGCCAGTAGTATAGCCCTCCACACACACGAGCAGTACTTC - - TRBJ2-7 14 TRBV19
CASSPGLAGGEQYF TGTGCCAGCAGCCCGGGACTAGCGGGAGGCGAGCAGTACTTC TRBD2 once TRBJ2-7 14 TRBV7-6
CASSLPRASGDSYEQYF TGCGCCAGCAGCTTGCCTCGGGCGTCAGGGGACAGCTACGAGCAGTACTTC TRBD1 - TRBJ2-7 17 TRBV5-1
CAGPDARDRDYEQYF TGTGCCGGACCCGACGCCAGGGACAGGGACTACGAGCAGTACTTC TRBD1 - TRBJ2-7 15 TRBV2
CASSSGVYTEAFF TGTGCCAGCAGCTCAGGGGTTTACACTGAAGCTTTCTTT - - TRBJ1-1 13 TRBV7-2
CASNQLAGGTEQYF TGTGCCAGCAACCAACTAGCGGGGGGAACCGAGCAGTACTTC TRBD2 - TRBJ2-7 14 TRBV6-6
CASSSGLNTGELFF TGTGCCAGCAGCTCGGGACTTAACACCGGGGAGCTGTTTTTT - - TRBJ2-2 14 TRBV11-1
CASSTRDRVDYTF TGTGCCAGCAGCACCCGGGACAGGGTTGACTACACCTTC TRBD1 few TRBJ1-2 13 TRBV27
CASSFGQTYEQYF TGCGCCAGCAGCTTCGGACAGACCTACGAGCAGTACTTC - - TRBJ2-7 13 TRBV5-1
CASSLNFIAGGPEPDTQYF TGTGCCAGCAGCTTAAACTTCATAGCGGGAGGGCCGGAGCCAGATACGCAGTATTTT TRBD2 - TRBJ2-3 19 TRBV5-4
CSVPTGVEQYF TGCAGTGTTCCGACAGGGGTCGAGCAGTACTTC TRBD1 - TRBJ2-7 11 TRBV20-1
CASSVDWLDTIYF TGTGCCAGCAGCGTAGATTGGTTGGACACCATATATTTT - - TRBJ1-3 13 TRBV9
CASSPSAGGPGDTQYF TGTGCCAGCAGCCCCTCGGCGGGAGGGCCTGGAGATACGCAGTATTTT TRBD2 - TRBJ2-3 16 TRBV7-9
CASQTSGNNEQFF TGTGCCAGCCAAACTAGCGGGAACAATGAGCAGTTCTTC TRBD2 once TRBJ2-1 13 TRBV27
CASKLGSSDDTQYF TGTGCCAGCAAGTTAGGCTCCTCGGACGATACGCAGTATTTT - - TRBJ2-3 14 TRBV6-1
CASIPRQGWAKTEAFF TGTGCCAGCATCCCCAGGCAGGGGTGGGCTAAGACTGAAGCTTTCTTT - - TRBJ1-1 16 TRBV7-9
CASSPKVGGVAGELFF TGTGCCAGCAGCCCAAAGGTGGGGGGAGTAGCCGGGGAGCTGTTTTTT - few TRBJ2-2 16 TRBV7-8
CASSTWTGHTGELFF TGTGCCAGCAGCACGTGGACAGGGCACACCGGGGAGCTGTTTTTT TRBD1 - TRBJ2-2 15 TRBV7-9
CATSGGAARDIQYF TGTGCCACCTCAGGGGGTGCGGCGAGGGACATTCAGTACTTC TRBD1 - TRBJ2-4 14 TRBV7-9
CASSQIAGGFTDTQYF TGTGCCAGCAGCCAGATAGCGGGAGGTTTTACAGATACGCAGTATTTT TRBD2 - TRBJ2-3 16 TRBV9
CSVRVTTYEQYF TGCAGCGTTCGGGTCACCACCTACGAGCAGTACTTC - - TRBJ2-7 12 TRBV29-1
CASSQDLSSGRPEQFF TGCGCCAGCAGCCAAGATTTGAGTAGCGGGAGGCCCGAGCAGTTCTTC TRBD2 - TRBJ2-1 16 TRBV4-1
CASSSPIDGPKMNTEAFF TGTGCCAGCAGCTCTCCCATTGACGGACCGAAGATGAACACTGAAGCTTTCTTT - - TRBJ1-1 18 TRBV7-9
CASSEDPLSRTSNYGYTF TGTGCCAGTAGTGAGGACCCTTTGAGCAGAACCTCTAACTATGGCTACACCTTC - - TRBJ1-2 18 TRBV19
CASSGGQNYGYTF TGTGCCAGCAGCGGGGGACAGAACTATGGCTACACCTTC TRBD1 - TRBJ1-2 13 TRBV7-9
CASSVSSGQGALEAFF TGTGCCAGCAGCGTAAGTTCGGGACAGGGGGCTCTCGAAGCTTTCTTT TRBD1 - TRBJ1-1 16 TRBV9
CASRKRQGLKGEQYF TGTGCCAGCAGGAAAAGACAGGGCCTTAAGGGCGAGCAGTACTTC TRBD1 - TRBJ2-7 15 TRBV6-1
CASSDRTGGVGINYGYTF TGTGCCAGCTCTGACCGGACAGGGGGCGTTGGGATAAACTATGGCTACACCTTC TRBD1 - TRBJ1-2 18 TRBV18
CASAPELAKNIQYF TGTGCCAGCGCCCCGGAGTTGGCCAAAAACATTCAGTACTTC - - TRBJ2-4 14 TRBV6-5
CASSIDAYNEQFF TGTGCCAGTAGTATAGACGCCTACAATGAGCAGTTCTTC - - TRBJ2-1 13 TRBV19
CASSSLPLSTDTQYF TGTGCCAGCAGTTCCCTGCCTCTGAGCACAGATACGCAGTATTTT - - TRBJ2-3 15 TRBV6-5
CASSVSSGRGHGEQFF TGTGCCAGCAGCGTCTCTAGCGGGCGGGGGCACGGTGAGCAGTTCTTC TRBD2 - TRBJ2-1 16 TRBV7-9
CASSYGDLSRVNEQFF TGTGCCAGCAGTTACGGGGACCTTTCTCGGGTCAATGAGCAGTTCTTC - - TRBJ2-1 16 TRBV6-6
CASSARLGTSGGQGVFYNEQFF TGTGCCAGCAGCGCCCGCCTTGGGACTAGCGGGGGGCAGGGGGTCTTCTACAATGAGCAGTTCTTC TRBD2 - TRBJ2-1 22 TRBV7-8
CASSWGQIDTGELFF TGTGCCAGTAGCTGGGGACAGATTGACACCGGGGAGCTGTTTTTT TRBD1 - TRBJ2-2 15 TRBV19
CASSLLAGGPGETQYF TGTGCCAGCAGTTTACTAGCGGGAGGACCGGGAGAGACCCAGTACTTC TRBD2 - TRBJ2-5 16 TRBV27
CASSLWDRGYNEQFF TGCGCCAGCAGCTTGTGGGACAGGGGGTACAATGAGCAGTTCTTC TRBD1 - TRBJ2-1 15 TRBV5-1
CSHLSYNEQFF TGCAGCCACCTCTCCTACAATGAGCAGTTCTTC - - TRBJ2-1 11 TRBV20-1
CAWSKGQGVGNIQYF TGTGCCTGGAGTAAGGGACAGGGGGTAGGGAACATTCAGTACTTC TRBD1 - TRBJ2-4 15 TRBV30
CASSSGTSYHNEQFF TGTGCCAGCAGCTCGGGAACCAGTTACCACAATGAGCAGTTCTTC - - TRBJ2-1 15 TRBV13
CASSFGTSTTGELFF TGTGCCAGTAGCTTCGGGACTAGCACTACCGGGGAGCTGTTTTTT TRBD2 - TRBJ2-2 15 TRBV19